This TCR beta chain came from a study of cytomegalovirus exposure and HLA in healthy donors. As for the study in general: The roughly 120 validation repertoires used the same platform as the 550 to 850 first-cohort repertoires (as reported by a later analysis).

The V segment lost 4 bases and the J segment 0 bases; nucleotides outside the gene matches: 7. Germline loops: CDR1 SGHRS, CDR2 YFSETQ. The CDR3 spans 17 residues. Sequencing was performed with immunoSEQ multiplex PCR; in TCRdb, only in-frame clones are kept and a portion is missing. This sample has around 150,000 clones; 88% occur once, and the top ten carry under 3%. Study-wide findings and caveats: The study put 150 to 200 TCR beta chains on its list as cytomegalovirus-associated.

As to this clone: Its target is not known.

The sequenced sample consisted of PBMCs. The TCR comes from a man aged 18 to 29 in good health and CMV-seronegative. The chain employs TRBV5-1 and TRBJ2-3; TRBD2 aligns across 11 bases. Here the CDR3 reads CASSQRLAGLSTDTQYF. The CDR3 DNA reads TGCGCCAGCAGCCAAAGACTAGCGGGACTGAGCACAGATACGCAGTATTTT.